The T cell receptor (beta chain) described here comes from a study of blood T cell repertoires in COVID-19. Study-level information: From T cells, B-cell-depleted T cells, or PBMCs came the material, which was cDNA or gDNA.

CDR1 is LNHDA and CDR2 is SQIVND in the germline V gene (reference sequence). The V and J ends lost 6 bases and 2 bases, in that order; junction bases with no gene match: 7. This CDR3 contains 15 residues. Produced via immunoSEQ multiplex PCR; TCRdb's table is partial and in-frame only. The sample contains 30,000 to 40,000 clones, just over 85% of which appear only once. The sequenced material came from peripheral blood. This receptor was identified in a woman between 65 and 79 years old with active COVID-19. The chain has TRBV19 and TRBJ1-5, with TRBD1 matching 7 bases. This chain's CDR3 is CASRAWDRRNQPQHF. DNA of the CDR3: TGTGCCAGTAGGGCTTGGGACAGACGCAATCAGCCCCAGCATTTT.